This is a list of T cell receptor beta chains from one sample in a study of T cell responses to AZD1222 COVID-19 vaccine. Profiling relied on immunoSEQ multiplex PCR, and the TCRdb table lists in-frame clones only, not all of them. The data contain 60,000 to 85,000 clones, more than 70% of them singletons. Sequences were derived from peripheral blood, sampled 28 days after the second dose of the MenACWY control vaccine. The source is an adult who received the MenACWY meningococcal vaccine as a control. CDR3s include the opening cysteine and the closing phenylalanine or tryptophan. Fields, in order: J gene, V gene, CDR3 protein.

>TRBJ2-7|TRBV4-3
CASSQRVSYEQYF
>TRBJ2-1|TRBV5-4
CASSLADYFGFEQFF
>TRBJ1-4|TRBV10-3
CAISESGRQNEKLFF
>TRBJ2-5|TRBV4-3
CASSQDLGGGETQYF
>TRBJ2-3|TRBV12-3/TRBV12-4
CASRTDGTDTQYF
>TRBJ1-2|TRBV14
CASSFMGYGYTF
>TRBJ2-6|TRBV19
CASSSPVPIPGGANVLTF
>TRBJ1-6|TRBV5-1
CASSLDGQGDVPLHF
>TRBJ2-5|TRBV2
CASSPLGQHQETQYF
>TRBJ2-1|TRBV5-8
CASSLGGSPYNEQFF
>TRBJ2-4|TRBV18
CASQPPVISGIQYF
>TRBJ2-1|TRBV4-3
CASSDGSYNEQFF
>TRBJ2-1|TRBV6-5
CASRQGTYNEQFF
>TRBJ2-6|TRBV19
CASSRTAQRANVLTF
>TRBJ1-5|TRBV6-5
CASSRGFRNQPQHF
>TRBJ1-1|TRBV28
CATSQGLFPEAFF
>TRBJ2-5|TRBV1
CTSSPPLAGIKETQYF
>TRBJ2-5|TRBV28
CASSLGTESQETQYF
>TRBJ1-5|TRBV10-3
CAISGDAREQPQHF
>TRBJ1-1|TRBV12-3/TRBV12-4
CASSLRVNTEAFF
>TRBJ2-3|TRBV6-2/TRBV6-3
CASSYSGSGTSGTSSTDTQYF
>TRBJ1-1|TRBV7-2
CASSLALQNTEAFF
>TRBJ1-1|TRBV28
CASRLGTEAFF
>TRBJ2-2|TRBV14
CASSQSREAPAYGELFF
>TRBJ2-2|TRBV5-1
CASYRAVGELFF
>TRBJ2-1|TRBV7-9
CASSTSSGGWFF
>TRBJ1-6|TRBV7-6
CASSQERMDSPLHF
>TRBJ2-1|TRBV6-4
CASSGVGEQFF
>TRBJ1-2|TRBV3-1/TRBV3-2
CASSPTPGTGATNYGYTF
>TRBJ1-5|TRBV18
CASSLDSSNQPQHF
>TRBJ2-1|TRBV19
CASRSRAYEQFF
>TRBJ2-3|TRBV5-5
CASSLLAGVADTQYF
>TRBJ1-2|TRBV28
CASSRYGYTF
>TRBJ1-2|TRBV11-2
CASSLGPGTGSYGYTF
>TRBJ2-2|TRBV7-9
CASSRRHRETNTGELFF
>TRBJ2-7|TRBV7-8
CASSGGDRGPYEQYF
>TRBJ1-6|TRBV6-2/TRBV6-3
CASSDGTGGTSWNSPLHF
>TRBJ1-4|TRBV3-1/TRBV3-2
CASQDGANEKLFF
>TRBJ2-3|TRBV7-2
CASSLVGASTDTQYF
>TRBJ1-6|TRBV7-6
CASSPGTGIDNSPLHF
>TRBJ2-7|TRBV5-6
CASSLWAHYEQYF
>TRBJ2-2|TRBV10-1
CASSESGLGAKMFF
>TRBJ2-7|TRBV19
CASSIAGRENEQYF
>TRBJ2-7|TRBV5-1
CASSGQNEQYF
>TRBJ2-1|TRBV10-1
CASSMTGSGEQFF
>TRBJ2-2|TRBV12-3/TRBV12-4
CASSFGHGELFF
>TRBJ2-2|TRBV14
CASSQDRGTTGELFF
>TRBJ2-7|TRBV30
CAWNGWGVSSYEQYF
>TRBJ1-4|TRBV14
CASTSKAGATNEKLFF
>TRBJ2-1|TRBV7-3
CASSSRGGNEQFF